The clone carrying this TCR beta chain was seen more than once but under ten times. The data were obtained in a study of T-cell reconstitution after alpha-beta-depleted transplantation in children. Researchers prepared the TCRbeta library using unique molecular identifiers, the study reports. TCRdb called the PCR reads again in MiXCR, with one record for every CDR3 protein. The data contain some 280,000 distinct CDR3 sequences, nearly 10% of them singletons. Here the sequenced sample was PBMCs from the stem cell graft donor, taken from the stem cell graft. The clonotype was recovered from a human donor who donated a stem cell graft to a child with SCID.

CDR3 sequence: CASSLWDREFGEQYF. CDR3 nucleotide sequence: TGTGCCAGCAGCTTGTGGGACAGAGAATTCGGCGAGCAGTACTTC. This rearrangement joins TRBV5-6 to TRBJ2-7, with 7 bases aligning to TRBD1. The V gene's germline CDR1 is SGHDT and CDR2 YYEEEE. The trim removed 1 base at V and 6 bases at J, leaving 10 bases unmatched. CDR3 size: 15 residues.